Following are 7 T cell receptor beta chains from one sample sequenced in a study of blood T cell repertoires in COVID-19 (dated by TCRdb to 2019 to 2021). The method was the immunoSEQ multiplex PCR assay. The clones in this table, taken by TCRdb from immuneACCESS, are in-frame only. Not every clone is retained; where verified, under half of the shortfall comes from an unresolved V gene, and the cause of the rest is unknown. This sample comprises fewer than 250,000 clones, roughly 80% of them detected only once. The ten largest clones take up 2% to 3% of the sample. Sequenced: peripheral blood. All receptors come from a woman aged 40 to 50 with active or convalescent COVID-19.

This chain joins TRBV5-6 and TRBJ2-3, with 13 bases matching TRBD2. Trimming took 4 bases from V and 1 from J; bases not matched to a gene: 3. The CDR3 has 16 residues. Germline CDR1 is SGHDT and CDR2 is YYEEEE. The CDR3 nucleotides are TGTGCCAGCAGCACCGGACTAGCGGGGGGCACAGATACGCAGTATTTT. This gives the protein CASSTGLAGGTDTQYF.

V usage is TRBV4-1 and J usage is TRBJ2-7; 7 bases map to TRBD1. In germline, CDR1 is MGHRA, CDR2 YSYEKL. The CDR3 spans 14 residues. V gave up 2 bases and J gave up 4 bases; unmatched junction bases: 5. CDR3 coding DNA: TGCGCCAGCAGCCAACCAGACAGGGCATACGAGCAGTACTTC. Its translation: CASSQPDRAYEQYF.

The J gene is TRBJ1-6, the V gene TRBV5-1, with D perhaps matching TRBD1 (6 bases). CDR3 length: 15 residues. CDR1 is SGHRS and CDR2 is YFSETQ in the germline V gene. Trimming took off 0 bases at V and 5 bases at J, with 9 bases between the two ends. CDR3 amino acids: CASSLEQGDNSPLHF. CDR3 nucleotide sequence: TGCGCCAGCAGCTTGGAACAGGGCGATAATTCACCCCTCCACTTT.

CDR3 sequence (DNA): TGCGCCAGCAGCTTGCGTTGGGGACAGGACCACAATGAGCAGTTCTTC. It encodes CASSLRWGQDHNEQFF. The V gene is TRBV5-1, the J gene TRBJ2-1; 8 nucleotides align to TRBD1. The CDR3 consists of 16 residues. Germline assignment: CDR1 SGHRS and CDR2 YFSETQ. Trimming took 1 base from V and 5 from J; bases not matched to a gene: 8.

The table lists this clone with many counts. This chain joins TRBV7-9 and TRBJ1-3, with D possibly matching TRBD1 (6 bases). Trimming pared 1 base from V and 4 bases from J, leaving 8 bases between. The CDR3 is made up of 14 amino acids. Germline V gene sequence: CDR1 SEHNR, CDR2 FQNEAQ (reference sequence). The CDR3 DNA reads TGTGCCAGCAGCTTAGGTGGACAGGGAAACACCATATATTTT. This codes for CASSLGGQGNTIYF.

A single count supports this clone. The chain links TRBV6-1 to TRBJ1-4, with D tentatively TRBD1 (5 bases). CDR3 size: 15 residues. V was trimmed by 2 bases and J by 2 bases, leaving 9 bases between them. Germline V gene data show CDR1 as MNHNS and CDR2 as SASEGT. CDR3 bases: TGTGCCAGCAGTGAAAGGGGATTTACTAATGAAAAACTGTTTTTT. It encodes CASSERGFTNEKLFF.

This clone was observed a few times. The chain has TRBV19 and TRBJ1-2; maybe TRBD1 (5 bases). The V gene's germline CDR1 is LNHDA and CDR2 SQIVND (reference sequence). This CDR3 contains 16 residues. Trimming stripped 5 bases from V and 8 bases from J, with 24 bases between. In DNA form, the CDR3 reads TGTGCCAGTAGTCCCTGGGGCGCTCCCGTTACCCGGGGCTACACCTTC. Translation: CASSPWGAPVTRGYTF.